This entry features one TCR beta chain sequence. It lacks a known antigen. Base qualities are missing; no much larger clone stands one base away. The sample is drawn from a study of blood T cell repertoires in COVID-19 (TCRdb year 2020). Broadly, across the study: The collaborator samples originated in the United States, Italy and Spain and spanned the acute and convalescent phases of COVID-19. The material from the prospective study consisted of cDNA or gDNA derived from T cells, B-cell-depleted T cells, or PBMCs. Subjects who had been exposed to COVID-19, were actively infected with it, or had recovered from it provided the deeply sampled blood TCRbeta repertoires that made up the dataset. The repertoires were made available in a free public database intended to serve as a resource for research on the immune response to SARS-CoV-2. The samples were drawn from the first 160 participants of the ongoing ImmuneRACE study and from about 1,200 subjects provided by 6 global collaborators. Sample metadata almost always included a de-identified subject ID, COVID-19 status, age in years and sex. Where HLA class I and class II types were available, the types were taken from metadata supplied by the sample provider, not from assay-based typing. Here is what the overall study found, with its caveats: The quantity of clinical and demographic metadata differed by source and by participant and was supplied without curation.

The germline V gene supplies CDR1 MNHEY and CDR2 SVGEGT. The junction shows trimming of 0 bases on V and 4 bases on J, and the gene matches do not reach 11 bases of it. The CDR3 covers 17 residues, taking in both the cysteine and the phenylalanine. This entry keeps only the CDR3 DNA: 51 bases, framed from base 1. Whole blood was collected in K2EDTA tubes by collaborating institutions according to the institutions' own protocols. For TCRbeta analysis, collaborators shipped samples in one of three forms: frozen whole blood, isolated PBMCs, or DNA extracted from either of those sample types. The immunoSEQ Assay, a bias-controlled multiplex PCR, was used to amplify TCRbeta CDR3 regions from genomic DNA. Processing in the source paper ran as follows. The number of nucleated cells in each sample was estimated by amplification of reference gene primers within the assay. To quantify the absolute abundance of each unique TCRbeta CDR3 rearrangement, sequence reads were collapsed and filtered. For each sample, productive Simpson clonality was calculated as the square root of Simpson's diversity index across productive rearrangements. In TCRdb, the immuneACCESS table is reduced to in-frame sequences with V and J assigned. These tables do not hold every clone; where another copy was compared, an unresolved V gene accounts for under half, and the others remain unexplained. V and J calls and clone size are those listed in that table; D and trimming were worked out from the DNA. This sample holds about 240,000 clones; around nine tenths were observed only once. The ten largest clones add up to approximately 7% of the sample.

The chain was built from TRBV6-2 or TRBV6-3 and TRBJ2-7; 8 bases in the middle match TRBD1. The sequencing sample was made of peripheral blood. This clonotype was obtained from a woman aged 70-85 years with active or convalescent COVID-19. The DNA is TGTGCCAGCAGTTACTCTCACGCCGGGACAGGCAAGTACGAGCAGTACTTC. It translates to CASSYSHAGTGKYEQYF.